These 2 T cell receptor beta chains share one sample of origin, sequenced in a study of siplizumab effects on memory and regulatory T cells. Data came from immunoSEQ multiplex PCR; TCRdb stores just in-frame clones and leaves some out. The data show approximately 70,000 clones, about 90% seen once. Input material: CD8+ T cells sorted from blood. These TCRs come from a human donor in good health.

The sample holds a few counts of this clone. The V call is TRBV7-8, the J call TRBJ2-1; D is undetermined. The CDR3 loop spans 15 amino acids. Germline V CDR1 and CDR2: SGHVS, FQNEAQ. The V end was cut by 3 bases, the J end by 5 bases, with 14 bases between. CDR3 sequence (DNA): TGTGCCAGCAGCTTTCTTGGCCCGGATAACAATGAGCAGTTCTTC. Translating it yields CASSFLGPDNNEQFF.

The CDR3: CASSLLAGVYEQYF. The CDR3 DNA reads as TGTGCCAGCAGTTTACTAGCGGGAGTCTACGAGCAGTACTTC. The V gene is TRBV27, the J gene TRBJ2-7, with TRBD2 matching over 10 bases. The CDR3 has 14 residues. The germline V gene has CDR1 MNHEY and CDR2 SMNVEV (reference sequence). V gave up 2 bases and J gave up 3 bases; unmatched junction bases: 1.